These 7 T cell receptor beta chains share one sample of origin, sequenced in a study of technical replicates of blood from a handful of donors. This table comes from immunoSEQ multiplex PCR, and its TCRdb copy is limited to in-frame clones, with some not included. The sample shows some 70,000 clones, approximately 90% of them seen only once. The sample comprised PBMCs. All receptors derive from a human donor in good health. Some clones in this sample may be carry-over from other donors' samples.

The CDR3 sequence is CASMPSGRAFYEQYF. In DNA, the CDR3 is TGTGCCAGCATGCCGAGCGGGAGGGCCTTTTACGAGCAGTACTTC. V gene TRBV27 combines with J gene TRBJ2-7, with TRBD2 matching 10 bases. Germline V gene sequence: CDR1 MNHEY, CDR2 SMNVEV (reference sequence). The ends lost 7 bases at V and 4 bases at J; junction bases unmatched: 10. There are 15 residues in the CDR3.

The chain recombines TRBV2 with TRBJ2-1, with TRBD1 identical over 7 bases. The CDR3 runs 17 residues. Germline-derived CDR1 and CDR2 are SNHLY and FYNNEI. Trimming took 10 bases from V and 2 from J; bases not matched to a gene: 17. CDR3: CATDRVGPPETYNEQFF. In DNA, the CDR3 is TGTGCCACCGACAGGGTCGGCCCTCCCGAAACCTACAATGAGCAGTTCTTC. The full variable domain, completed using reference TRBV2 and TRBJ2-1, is EPEVTQTPSHQVTQMGQEVILRCVPISNHLYFYWYRQILGQKVEFLVSFYNNEISEKSEIFDDQFSVERPDGSNFTLKIRSTKLEDSAMYFCATDRVGPPETYNEQFFGPGTRLTVL.

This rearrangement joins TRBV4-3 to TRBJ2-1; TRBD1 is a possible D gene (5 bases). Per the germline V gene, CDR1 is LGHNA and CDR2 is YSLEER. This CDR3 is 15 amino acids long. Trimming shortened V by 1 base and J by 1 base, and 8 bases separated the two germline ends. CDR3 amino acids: CASSQGTPSYNEQFF. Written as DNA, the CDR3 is TGCGCCAGCAGCCAAGGGACACCTTCCTACAATGAGCAGTTCTTC.

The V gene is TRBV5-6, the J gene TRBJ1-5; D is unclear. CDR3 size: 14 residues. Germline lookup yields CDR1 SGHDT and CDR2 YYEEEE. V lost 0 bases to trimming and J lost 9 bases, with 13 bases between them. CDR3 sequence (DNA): TGTGCCAGCAGCTTGGGAGAGGTACGAGGGCCCCAGCATTTT. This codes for CASSLGEVRGPQHF.

CDR3 DNA sequence: TGTGCCACCGCTGGACAGGTCGGCACTGAAGCTTTCTTT. It translates to CATAGQVGTEAFF. V gene TRBV15 combines with J gene TRBJ1-1, with TRBD1 matching over 7 bases. There are 13 residues in the CDR3. Trimming took 8 bases from V and 4 from J; bases not matched to a gene: 7. The germline V gene encodes CDR1 LNHNV and CDR2 YYDKDF (reference sequence).

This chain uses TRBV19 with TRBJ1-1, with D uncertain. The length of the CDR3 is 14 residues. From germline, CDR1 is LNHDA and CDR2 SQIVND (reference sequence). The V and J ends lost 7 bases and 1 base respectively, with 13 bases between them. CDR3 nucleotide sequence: TGTGCCAGTACCATACGGGAGACGAACACTGAAGCTTTCTTT. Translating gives CASTIRETNTEAFF.

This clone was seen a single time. The CDR3 reads CASSGGVLNTEAFF. The CDR3 DNA reads as TGTGCCAGCAGTGGAGGAGTGCTTAACACTGAAGCTTTCTTT. The chain recombines TRBV2 with TRBJ1-1; unclear D gene. From germline, CDR1 is SNHLY and CDR2 FYNNEI. V lost 4 bases and J 2 bases, leaving 11 bases between the germline ends. CDR3 length: 14 amino acids.